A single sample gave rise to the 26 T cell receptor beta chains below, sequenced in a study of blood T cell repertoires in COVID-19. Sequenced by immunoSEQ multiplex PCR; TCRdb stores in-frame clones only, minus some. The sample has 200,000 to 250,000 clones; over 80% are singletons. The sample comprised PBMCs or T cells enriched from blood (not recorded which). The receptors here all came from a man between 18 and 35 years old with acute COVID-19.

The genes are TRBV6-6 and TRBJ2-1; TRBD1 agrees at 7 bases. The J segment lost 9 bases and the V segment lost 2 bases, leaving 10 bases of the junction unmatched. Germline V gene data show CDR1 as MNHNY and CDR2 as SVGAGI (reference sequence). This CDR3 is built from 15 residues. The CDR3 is CASSYSRGTEFEQFF. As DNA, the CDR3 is TGTGCCAGCAGTTACAGTCGAGGGACAGAATTTGAGCAGTTCTTC.

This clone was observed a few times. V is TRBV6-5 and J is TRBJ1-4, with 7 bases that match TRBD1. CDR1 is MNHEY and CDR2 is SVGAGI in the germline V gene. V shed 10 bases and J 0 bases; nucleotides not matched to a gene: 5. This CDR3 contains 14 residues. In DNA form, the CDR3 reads TGTGCCACTGGACAGGTGACAACTAATGAAAAACTGTTTTTT. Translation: CATGQVTTNEKLFF.

The CDR3 DNA follows: TGTGCCAGCAGTGAAGCGCGCTCTGGAGGGACTGGCTACACCTTC. The encoded protein is CASSEARSGGTGYTF. The chain joins TRBV6-1 to TRBJ1-2; the D gene is possibly TRBD1 (5 bases). Trimming removed 0 bases from V and 7 bases from J, with 15 bases in between. The CDR3 extends over 15 amino acids. Germline lookup yields CDR1 MNHNS and CDR2 SASEGT.

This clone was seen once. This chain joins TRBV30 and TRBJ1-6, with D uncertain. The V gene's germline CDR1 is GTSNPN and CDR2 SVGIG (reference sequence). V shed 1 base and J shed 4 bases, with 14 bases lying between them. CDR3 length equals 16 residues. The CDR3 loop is CAWSAERAGYNSPLHF. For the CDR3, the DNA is TGTGCCTGGAGTGCCGAAAGGGCGGGGTATAATTCACCCCTCCACTTT.

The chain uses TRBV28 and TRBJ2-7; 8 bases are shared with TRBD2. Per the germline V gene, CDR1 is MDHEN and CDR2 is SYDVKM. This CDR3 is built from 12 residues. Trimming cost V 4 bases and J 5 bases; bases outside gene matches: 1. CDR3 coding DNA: TGTGCCAGCAGTTGGGGACTAGACGAGCAGTACTTC. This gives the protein CASSWGLDEQYF.

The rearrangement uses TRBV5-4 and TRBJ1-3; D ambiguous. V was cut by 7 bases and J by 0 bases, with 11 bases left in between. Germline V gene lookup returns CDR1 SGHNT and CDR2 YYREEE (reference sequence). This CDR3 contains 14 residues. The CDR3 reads CASQDRGSGNTIYF. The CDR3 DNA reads TGTGCCAGCCAGGACCGGGGCTCTGGAAACACCATATATTTT.

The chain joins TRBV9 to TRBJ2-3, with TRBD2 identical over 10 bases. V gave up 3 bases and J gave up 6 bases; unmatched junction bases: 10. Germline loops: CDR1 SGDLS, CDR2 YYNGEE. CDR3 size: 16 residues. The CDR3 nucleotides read TGTGCCAGCAGCGGAGGGCTAGCGGGAGAACGGGATACGCAGTATTTT. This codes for CASSGGLAGERDTQYF. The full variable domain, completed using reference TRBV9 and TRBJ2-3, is DSGVTQTPKHLITATGQRVTLRCSPRSGDLSVYWYQQSLDQGLQFLIQYYNGEERAKGNILERFSAQQFPDLHSELNLSSLELGDSALYFCASSGGLAGERDTQYFGPGTRLTVL.

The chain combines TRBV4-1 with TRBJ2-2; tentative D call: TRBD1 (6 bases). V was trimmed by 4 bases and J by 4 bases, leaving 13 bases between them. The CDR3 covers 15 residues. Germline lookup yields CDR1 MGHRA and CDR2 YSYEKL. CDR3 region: CASSLGQTLTGELFF. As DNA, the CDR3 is TGCGCCAGCAGCCTCGGACAGACTCTCACCGGGGAGCTGTTTTTT.

The CDR3 protein is CASSSGLAVSYEQYF. CDR3 nucleotides: TGTGCCAGCAGTTCGGGTCTAGCGGTCTCCTACGAGCAGTACTTC. V usage is TRBV27 and J usage is TRBJ2-7, with TRBD2 matching over 7 bases. Germline CDR1 and CDR2: MNHEY and SMNVEV (reference sequence). J was trimmed by 0 bases and V by 4 bases; bases with no gene match: 6. The CDR3 sequence is 15 residues long.

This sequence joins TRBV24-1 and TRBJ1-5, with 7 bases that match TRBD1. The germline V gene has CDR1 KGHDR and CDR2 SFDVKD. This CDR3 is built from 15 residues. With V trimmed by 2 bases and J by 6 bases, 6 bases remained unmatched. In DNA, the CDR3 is TGTGCCACCAGTGATTCCGGGACAGAAGGTCAGCCCCAGCATTTT. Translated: CATSDSGTEGQPQHF.

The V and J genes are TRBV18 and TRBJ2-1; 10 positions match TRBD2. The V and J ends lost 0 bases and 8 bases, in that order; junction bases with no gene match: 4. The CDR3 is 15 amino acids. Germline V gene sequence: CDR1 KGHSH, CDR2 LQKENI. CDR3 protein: CASSPPLAGAHEQFF. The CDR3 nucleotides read TGTGCCAGCTCACCACCTCTAGCGGGAGCGCATGAGCAGTTCTTC.

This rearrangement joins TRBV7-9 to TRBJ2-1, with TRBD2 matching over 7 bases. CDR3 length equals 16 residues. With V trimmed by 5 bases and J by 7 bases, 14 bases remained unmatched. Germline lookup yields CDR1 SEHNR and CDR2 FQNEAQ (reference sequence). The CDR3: CASSRFSGQGGNEQFF. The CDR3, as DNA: TGTGCCAGCAGCCGATTCTCGGGGCAGGGAGGGAATGAGCAGTTCTTC.

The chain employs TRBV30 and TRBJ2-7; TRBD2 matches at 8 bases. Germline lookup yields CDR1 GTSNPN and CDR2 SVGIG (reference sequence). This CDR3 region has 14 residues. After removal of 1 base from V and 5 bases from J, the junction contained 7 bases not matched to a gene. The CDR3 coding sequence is TGTGCCTGGAGTGCCGGGGCGGGAGGAGACGAGCAGTACTTC. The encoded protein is CAWSAGAGGDEQYF.

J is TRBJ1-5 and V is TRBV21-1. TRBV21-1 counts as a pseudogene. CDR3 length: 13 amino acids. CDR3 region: CAIQRSPNQPQHF. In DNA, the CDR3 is TGTGCCATTCAGAGGAGCCCCAATCAGCCCCAGCATTTT.

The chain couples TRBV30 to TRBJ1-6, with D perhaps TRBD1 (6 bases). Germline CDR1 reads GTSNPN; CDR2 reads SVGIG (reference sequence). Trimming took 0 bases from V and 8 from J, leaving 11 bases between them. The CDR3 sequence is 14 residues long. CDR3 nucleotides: TGTGCCTGGAGTGTGGGGGGGCCGGATTCACCCCTCCACTTT. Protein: CAWSVGGPDSPLHF.

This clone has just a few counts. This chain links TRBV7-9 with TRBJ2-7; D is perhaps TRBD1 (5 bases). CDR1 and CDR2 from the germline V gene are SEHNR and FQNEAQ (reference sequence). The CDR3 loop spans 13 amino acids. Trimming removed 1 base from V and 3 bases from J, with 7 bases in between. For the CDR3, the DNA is TGTGCCAGCAGCTTAGACCAGGGCTACGAGCAGTACTTC. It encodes CASSLDQGYEQYF.

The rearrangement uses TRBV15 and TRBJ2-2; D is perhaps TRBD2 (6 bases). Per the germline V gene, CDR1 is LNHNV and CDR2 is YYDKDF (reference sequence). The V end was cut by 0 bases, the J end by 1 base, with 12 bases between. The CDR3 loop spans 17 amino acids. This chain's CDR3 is CATSRDGGDWNTGELFF. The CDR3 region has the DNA TGTGCCACCAGCAGAGATGGAGGGGACTGGAACACCGGGGAGCTGTTTTTT.

The CDR3 reads CASSLTTSGGIYEQYF. The CDR3 region has the DNA TGTGCCAGCAGCCTTACGACTAGCGGGGGGATCTACGAGCAGTACTTC. The V call is TRBV7-2, the J call TRBJ2-7, with 13 bases lining up with TRBD2. CDR1 is SGHTA, CDR2 FQGNSA, per germline. This CDR3 is built from 16 residues. V trimming: 5 bases; J trimming: 3 bases; junction bases outside the gene matches: 7. The entire variable domain, with the rest obtained from reference TRBV7-2 and TRBJ2-7, is as follows: GAGVSQSPSNKVTEKGKDVELRCDPISGHTALYWYRQSLGQGLEFLIYFQGNSAPDKSGLPSDRFSAERTGGSVSTLTIQRTQQEDSAVYLCASSLTTSGGIYEQYFGPGTRLTVT.

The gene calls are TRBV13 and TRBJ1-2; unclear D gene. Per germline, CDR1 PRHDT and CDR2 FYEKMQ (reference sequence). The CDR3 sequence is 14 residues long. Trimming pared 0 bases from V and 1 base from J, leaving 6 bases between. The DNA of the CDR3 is TGTGCCAGCAGCTTAGGCCTCGGTAACTATGGCTACACCTTC. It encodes CASSLGLGNYGYTF.

The CDR3 nucleotides are TGTGCCAGCAGTGATTTGGCAGGGCATAGAGATACGCAGTATTTT. Translating gives CASSDLAGHRDTQYF. This chain connects TRBV2 to TRBJ2-3, with D tentatively TRBD1 (5 bases). Trimming took 3 bases from V and 5 from J, leaving 15 bases between them. The germline gives CDR1 SNHLY, CDR2 FYNNEI. The CDR3 is made up of 15 amino acids.

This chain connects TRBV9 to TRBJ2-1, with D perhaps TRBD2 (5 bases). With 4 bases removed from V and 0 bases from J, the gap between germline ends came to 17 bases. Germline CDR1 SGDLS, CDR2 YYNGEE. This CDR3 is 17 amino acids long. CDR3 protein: CASSPRGLPSSYNEQFF. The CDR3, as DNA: TGTGCCAGCAGCCCAAGAGGGCTTCCGAGCTCCTACAATGAGCAGTTCTTC.

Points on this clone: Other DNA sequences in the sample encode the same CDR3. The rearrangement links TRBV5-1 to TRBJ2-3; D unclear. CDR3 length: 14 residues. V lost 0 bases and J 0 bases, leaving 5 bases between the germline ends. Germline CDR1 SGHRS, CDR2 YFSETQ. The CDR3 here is CASSLGESTDTQYF. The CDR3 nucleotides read TGCGCCAGCAGCTTGGGAGAGAGCACAGATACGCAGTATTTT. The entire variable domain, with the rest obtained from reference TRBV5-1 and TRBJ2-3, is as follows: KAGVTQTPRYLIKTRGQQVTLSCSPISGHRSVSWYQQTPGQGLQFLFEYFSETQRNKGNFPGRFSGRQFSNSRSEMNVSTLELGDSALYLCASSLGESTDTQYFGPGTRLTVL.

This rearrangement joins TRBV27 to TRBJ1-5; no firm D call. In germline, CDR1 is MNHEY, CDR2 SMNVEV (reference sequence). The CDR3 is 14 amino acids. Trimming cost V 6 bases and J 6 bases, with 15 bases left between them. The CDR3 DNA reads TGTGCCAGCAGAGCCCTGGGTTCAGGTCAGCCCCAGCATTTT. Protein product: CASRALGSGQPQHF.

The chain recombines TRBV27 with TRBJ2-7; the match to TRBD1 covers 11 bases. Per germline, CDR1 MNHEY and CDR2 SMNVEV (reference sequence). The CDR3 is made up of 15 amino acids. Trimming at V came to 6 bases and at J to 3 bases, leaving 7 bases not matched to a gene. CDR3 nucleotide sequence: TGTGCCAGCAGCACAGCCGGGACAGGGGGCTACGAGCAGTACTTC. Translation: CASSTAGTGGYEQYF.

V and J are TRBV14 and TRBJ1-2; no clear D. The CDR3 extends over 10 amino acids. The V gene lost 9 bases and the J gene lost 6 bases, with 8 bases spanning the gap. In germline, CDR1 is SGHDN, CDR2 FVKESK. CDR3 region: CARTLNGYTF. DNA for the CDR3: TGTGCCAGGACACTCAATGGCTACACCTTC.

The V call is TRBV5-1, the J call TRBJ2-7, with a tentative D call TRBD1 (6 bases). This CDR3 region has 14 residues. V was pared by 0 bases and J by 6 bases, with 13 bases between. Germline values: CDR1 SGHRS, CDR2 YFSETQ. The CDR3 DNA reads TGCGCCAGCAGCTTGGGCCCAGAAGGGGGCGAGCAGTACTTC. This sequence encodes CASSLGPEGGEQYF.